This TCR beta chain was retrieved from a study of CD8 T cells in ankylosing spondylitis. On this clonotype itself: The antigen is undetermined.

General study points: According to the report, clones linked to the disease were significantly enriched in matched synovial fluid samples taken from ankylosing spondylitis patients. CD8+ cells made up the disease-linked clones, which were relatively rare in peripheral blood. Seemingly characteristic of ankylosing spondylitis blood was a TCR beta motif consisting of fewer than 10 highly homologous variants. Earlier studies detected some motif variants in reactive arthritis synovial fluid and blood.

The TCR beta libraries were generated through quantitative 5'-RACE incorporating molecular barcodes. TCRdb recomputed calls from the 5' RACE reads with MiXCR, one row per CDR3 protein. The data show approximately 440,000 distinct CDR3 sequences, under 20% seen once. The J segment lost 4 bases and the V segment lost 6 bases, leaving 7 bases of the junction unmatched. This CDR3 is 15 amino acids long. The chain links TRBV12-3 or TRBV12-4 to TRBJ2-2; 8 positions agree with TRBD2. This TCR was sampled from a male donor with ankylosing spondylitis. Sequencing input: blood, either unsorted or a sorted T cell fraction (not recorded which). CDR3 in amino acids: CASRRGAQGTGELFF. In DNA form, the CDR3 reads TGTGCCAGCAGGCGGGGGGCGCAGGGCACCGGGGAGCTGTTTTTT.